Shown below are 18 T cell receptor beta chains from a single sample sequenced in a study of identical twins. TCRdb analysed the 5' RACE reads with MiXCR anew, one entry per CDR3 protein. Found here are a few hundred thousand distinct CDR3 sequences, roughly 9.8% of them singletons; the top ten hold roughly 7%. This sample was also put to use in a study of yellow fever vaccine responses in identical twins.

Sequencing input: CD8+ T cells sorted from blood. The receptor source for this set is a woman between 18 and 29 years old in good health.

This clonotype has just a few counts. In nucleotides, the CDR3 is TGTGCCAGCAGTTATGGGGACGGAGGAGAGACCCAGTACTTC. This encodes CASSYGDGGETQYF. The V call is TRBV6-5, the J call TRBJ2-5; D could derive from TRBD1 or TRBD2 (5 bases each). Trimming left V 3 bases short and J 4 bases short, with 12 bases between. Germline V CDR1 and CDR2: MNHEY, SVGAGI. The length of the CDR3 is 14 residues.

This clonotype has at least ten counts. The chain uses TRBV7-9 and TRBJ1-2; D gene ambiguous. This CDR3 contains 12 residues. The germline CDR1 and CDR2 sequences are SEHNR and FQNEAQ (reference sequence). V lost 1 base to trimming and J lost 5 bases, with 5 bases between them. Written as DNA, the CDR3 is TGTGCCAGCAGCTTAGGGTCGTATGGCTACACCTTC. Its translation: CASSLGSYGYTF.

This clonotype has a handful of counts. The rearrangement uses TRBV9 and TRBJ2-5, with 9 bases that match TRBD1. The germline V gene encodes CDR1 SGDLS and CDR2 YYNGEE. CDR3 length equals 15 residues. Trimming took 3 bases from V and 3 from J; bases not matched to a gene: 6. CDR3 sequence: CASSASGTGKETQYF. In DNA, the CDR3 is TGTGCCAGCAGCGCTTCGGGGACAGGGAAAGAGACCCAGTACTTC.

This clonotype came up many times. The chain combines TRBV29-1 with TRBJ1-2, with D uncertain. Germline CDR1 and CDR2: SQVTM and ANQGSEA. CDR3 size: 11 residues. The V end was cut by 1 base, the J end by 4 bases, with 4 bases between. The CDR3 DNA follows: TGCAGCGTTGAAGCCTTCTATGGCTACACCTTC. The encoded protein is CSVEAFYGYTF.

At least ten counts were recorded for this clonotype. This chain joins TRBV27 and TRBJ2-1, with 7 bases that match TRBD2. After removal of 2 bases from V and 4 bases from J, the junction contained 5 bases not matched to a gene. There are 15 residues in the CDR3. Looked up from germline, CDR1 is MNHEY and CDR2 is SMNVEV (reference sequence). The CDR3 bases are TGTGCCAGCAGTTTAGGCGGGAGTGGGTACAATGAGCAGTTCTTC. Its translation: CASSLGGSGYNEQFF.

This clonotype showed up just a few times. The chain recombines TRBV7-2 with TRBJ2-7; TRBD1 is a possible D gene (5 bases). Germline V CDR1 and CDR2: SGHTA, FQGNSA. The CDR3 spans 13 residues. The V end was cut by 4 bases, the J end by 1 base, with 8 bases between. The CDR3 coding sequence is TGTGCCAGCAGCTCGGACATTTCCTACGAGCAGTACTTC. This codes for CASSSDISYEQYF.

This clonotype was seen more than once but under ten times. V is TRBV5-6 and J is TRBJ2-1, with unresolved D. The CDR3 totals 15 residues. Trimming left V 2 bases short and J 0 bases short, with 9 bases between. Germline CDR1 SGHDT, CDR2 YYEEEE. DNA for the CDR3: TGTGCCAGCAGCTTTTGGGTAAGCTCCTACAATGAGCAGTTCTTC. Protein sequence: CASSFWVSSYNEQFF.

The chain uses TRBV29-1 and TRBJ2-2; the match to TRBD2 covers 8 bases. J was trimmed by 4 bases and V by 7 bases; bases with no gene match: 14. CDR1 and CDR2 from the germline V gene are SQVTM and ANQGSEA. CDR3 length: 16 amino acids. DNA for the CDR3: TGCAGCGGGGAAAGGGGGGGACTAGGAATCACCGGGGAGCTGTTTTTT. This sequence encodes CSGERGGLGITGELFF.

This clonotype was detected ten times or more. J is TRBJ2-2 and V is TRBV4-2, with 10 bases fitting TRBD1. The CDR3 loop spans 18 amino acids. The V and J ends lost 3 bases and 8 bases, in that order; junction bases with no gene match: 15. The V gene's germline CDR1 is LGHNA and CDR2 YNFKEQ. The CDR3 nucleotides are TGTGCCAGCAGCCATCGGTGGACGACAGGGGGCAGTGGTGGGGAGCTGTTTTTT. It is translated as CASSHRWTTGGSGGELFF.

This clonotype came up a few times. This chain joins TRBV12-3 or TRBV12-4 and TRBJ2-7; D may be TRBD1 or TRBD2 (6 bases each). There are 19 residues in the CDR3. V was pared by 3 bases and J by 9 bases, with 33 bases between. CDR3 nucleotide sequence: TGTGCCAGCAGTTTGTCAGGGGAGAGGTGGTCGGGAGCCCTTAGTGGGCAGTACTTC. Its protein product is CASSLSGERWSGALSGQYF.

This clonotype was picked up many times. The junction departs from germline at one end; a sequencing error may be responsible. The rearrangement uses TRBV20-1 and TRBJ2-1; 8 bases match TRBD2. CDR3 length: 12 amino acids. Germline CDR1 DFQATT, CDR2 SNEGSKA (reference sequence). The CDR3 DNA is TGTACCGGGACTAGTCCCTACAATGAGCAGTTCTTC. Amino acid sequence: CTGTSPYNEQFF.

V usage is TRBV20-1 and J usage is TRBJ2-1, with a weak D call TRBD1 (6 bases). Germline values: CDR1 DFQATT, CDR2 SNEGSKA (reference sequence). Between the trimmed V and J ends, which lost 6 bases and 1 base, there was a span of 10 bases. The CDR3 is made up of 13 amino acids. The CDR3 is CSATRGSYNEQFF. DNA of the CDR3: TGCAGTGCCACCAGGGGATCCTACAATGAGCAGTTCTTC.

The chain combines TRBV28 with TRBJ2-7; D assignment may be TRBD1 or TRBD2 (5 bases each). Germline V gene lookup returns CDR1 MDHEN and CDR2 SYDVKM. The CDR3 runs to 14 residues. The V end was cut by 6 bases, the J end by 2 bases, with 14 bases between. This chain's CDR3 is CASSTTGTTYEQYF. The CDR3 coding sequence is TGTGCCAGCAGCACCACCGGGACCACCTACGAGCAGTACTTC.

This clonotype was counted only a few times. In DNA form, the CDR3 reads TGTGCCAGCAGCCAAGAGGGATGGAGCTCCTACGAGCAGTACTTC. Translating gives CASSQEGWSSYEQYF. The rearrangement uses TRBV14 and TRBJ2-7; D ambiguous. The V end was cut by 0 bases, the J end by 0 bases, with 9 bases between. The CDR3 is 15 residues long. Germline V CDR1 and CDR2: SGHDN, FVKESK.

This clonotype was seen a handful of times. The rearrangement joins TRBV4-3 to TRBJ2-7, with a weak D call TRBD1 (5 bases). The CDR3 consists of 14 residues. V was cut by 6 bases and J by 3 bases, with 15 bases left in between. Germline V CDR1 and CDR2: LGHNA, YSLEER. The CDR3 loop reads CASRAKGINYEQYF. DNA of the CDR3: TGCGCCAGCAGGGCCAAGGGGATCAACTACGAGCAGTACTTC.

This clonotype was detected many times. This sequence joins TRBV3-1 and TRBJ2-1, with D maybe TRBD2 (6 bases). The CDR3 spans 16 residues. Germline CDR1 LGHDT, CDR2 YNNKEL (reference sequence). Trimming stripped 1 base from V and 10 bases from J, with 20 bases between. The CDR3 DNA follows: TGTGCCAGCAGCCAAGTTCGGGGGACTCACTCGGACGAGCAGTTCTTC. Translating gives CASSQVRGTHSDEQFF.

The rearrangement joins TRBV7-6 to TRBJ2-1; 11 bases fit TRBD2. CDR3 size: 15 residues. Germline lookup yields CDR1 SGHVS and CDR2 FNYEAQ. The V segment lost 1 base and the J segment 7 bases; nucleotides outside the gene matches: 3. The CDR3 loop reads CASSLGVAGGNEQFF. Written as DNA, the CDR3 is TGTGCCAGCAGCTTAGGGGTAGCGGGAGGGAATGAGCAGTTCTTC.

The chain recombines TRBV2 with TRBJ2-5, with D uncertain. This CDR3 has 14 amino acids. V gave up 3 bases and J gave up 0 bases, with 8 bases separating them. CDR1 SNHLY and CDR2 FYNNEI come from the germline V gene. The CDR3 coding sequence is TGTGCCAGCAGTGAGTACCGCAACCAAGAGACCCAGTACTTC. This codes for CASSEYRNQETQYF.